This TCR beta chain was captured in a study of early T cells in non-severe SARS-CoV-2 infection. The TCR library protocol attached unique molecular identifiers to the individual cDNA molecules. TCRdb re-called the 5' RACE reads through MiXCR, storing one row per CDR3 protein. The repertoire holds 32,000 or so distinct CDR3 sequences, with about 5% as singletons. The receptor was derived from an adult who was a healthcare worker with PCR-confirmed SARS-CoV-2 infection or an uninfected control (not recorded which). Sequencing was carried out using whole blood.

CDR3 loop: CASSRGLAGQETQYF. Here the CDR3 DNA reads TGTGCCAGCAGCCGCGGACTAGCGGGCCAAGAGACCCAGTACTTC. The chain employs TRBV5-4 and TRBJ2-5; TRBD2 agrees at 11 bases. Germline V lookup: CDR1 SGHNT, CDR2 YYREEE (reference sequence). The CDR3 runs 15 residues. Trimming removed 4 bases from V and 1 base from J; junction bases left unmatched: 3.